These 30 T cell receptor beta chains originate from one sample sequenced in a study of cytomegalovirus exposure and HLA in healthy donors (dated by TCRdb to about 2017). The library was generated by the immunoSEQ multiplex PCR assay. Not all clones reach the TCRdb copy of this immuneACCESS table, which keeps in-frame sequences only. Checked studies attribute under half of the gap to unresolved V genes and leave the rest unexplained. Counted in this sample were roughly 70,000 clones; about 94% of them appeared once. Together, the top ten hold approximately 1.5% of the sample. The sample consisted of PBMCs. The receptors here all came from a man aged 18 to 30 in good health and CMV-seropositive.

The chain uses TRBV30 and TRBJ2-3; possible D gene TRBD2, 7 bases. CDR1 is GTSNPN, CDR2 SVGIG, per germline (reference sequence). V was pared by 7 bases and J by 5 bases, with 22 bases between. This CDR3 contains 15 residues. The CDR3 DNA sequence: TGTGCCTCGAGAGTAGGGGGAGGGCCGGGAGATACGCAGTATTTT. This translates into CASRVGGGPGDTQYF.

The chain recombines TRBV29-1 with TRBJ1-1; 7 nucleotides match TRBD1. The CDR3 extends over 12 amino acids. Per germline, CDR1 SQVTM and CDR2 ANQGSEA. V was clipped by 6 bases and J by 5 bases; unmatched bases: 6. DNA of the CDR3: TGCAGCGTCAGAAAACAGGGGACTGAAGCTTTCTTT. Protein product: CSVRKQGTEAFF.

This CDR3 is CATHKGREWQAFF. For the CDR3, the DNA is TGTGCCACCCACAAAGGGAGGGAATGGCAAGCTTTCTTT. The gene calls are TRBV28 and TRBJ1-1, with unresolved D. Trimming stripped 10 bases from V and 9 bases from J, with 21 bases between. The CDR3 contains 13 residues. Germline V gene data show CDR1 as MDHEN and CDR2 as SYDVKM.

V usage is TRBV5-1 and J usage is TRBJ2-5; D may be TRBD1 (6 bases). In germline, CDR1 is SGHRS, CDR2 YFSETQ. V lost 1 base to trimming and J lost 5 bases, with 12 bases between them. The CDR3 consists of 14 residues. Here the CDR3 reads CASSLWGPGETQYF. As DNA, the CDR3 is TGCGCCAGCAGCTTGTGGGGGCCGGGGGAGACCCAGTACTTC.

This sequence joins TRBV27 and TRBJ2-7; 8 bases align to TRBD1. Germline V CDR1 and CDR2: MNHEY, SMNVEV (reference sequence). The CDR3 is 15 amino acids. After removal of 5 bases from V and 1 base from J, the junction contained 7 bases not matched to a gene. The CDR3 DNA sequence: TGTGCCAGCAGTCCCACAGGGGGTGGGTCCTACGAGCAGTACTTC. It encodes CASSPTGGGSYEQYF.

V and J are TRBV6-5 and TRBJ2-7, with 8 bases aligning to TRBD1. With 4 bases clipped from V and 2 bases from J, the junction kept 4 bases outside the gene matches. Germline CDR1 MNHEY, CDR2 SVGAGI. The CDR3 length is 14 residues. CDR3 nucleotide sequence: TGTGCCAGCAGTTTCGACAGGGGTACCTACGAGCAGTACTTC. It encodes CASSFDRGTYEQYF.

This clone was seen once. The V gene is TRBV9, the J gene TRBJ2-7; TRBD2 is a possible D gene (5 bases). This CDR3 spans 15 amino acids. Deletions cut 0 bases from V and 3 bases from J, with 13 bases between. Germline V gives CDR1 SGDLS, CDR2 YYNGEE. Written as DNA, the CDR3 is TGTGCCAGCAGCGTAGGGCCAGTGGGAGTCTACGAGCAGTACTTC. Its protein is CASSVGPVGVYEQYF.

The rearrangement links TRBV28 to TRBJ2-7, with 7 nucleotides matching TRBD1. The CDR3 contains 14 residues. Germline CDR1 reads MDHEN; CDR2 reads SYDVKM. V trimming: 6 bases; J trimming: 5 bases; junction bases outside the gene matches: 10. CDR3 bases: TGTGCCAGCAGGAGGACAGGAGCTTTCGACGAGCAGTACTTC. This codes for CASRRTGAFDEQYF.

This clone was found a few times. The chain is built from TRBV28 and TRBJ1-1; maybe TRBD1 (6 bases). With 7 bases removed from V and 8 bases from J, the gap between germline ends came to 14 bases. The CDR3 is 12 residues long. CDR1 and CDR2 (germline): MDHEN, SYDVKM. The CDR3 reads CASMGAGLEAFF. CDR3 sequence (DNA): TGTGCCAGCATGGGGGCAGGCCTAGAAGCTTTCTTT.

The gene calls are TRBV7-3 and TRBJ1-5; D is unclear. V dropped 3 bases and J dropped 3 bases, with 6 bases sitting between them. The CDR3 consists of 13 residues. The germline V gene encodes CDR1 SGHTA and CDR2 FQGTGA. Here the CDR3 DNA reads TGTGCCAGCAGCTTGGACTACAATCAGCCCCAGCATTTT. Its protein product is CASSLDYNQPQHF.

CDR3 DNA sequence: TGTGCCAGCAGCACCCCCGGGACAGGGGGAGACGAGCAGTACTTC. It codes for CASSTPGTGGDEQYF. J is TRBJ2-7 and V is TRBV11-2, with TRBD1 matching 11 bases. CDR1 and CDR2 from the germline V gene are SGHAT and FQNNGV. V gave up 5 bases and J gave up 5 bases; unmatched junction bases: 8. The CDR3 sequence is 15 residues long.

The chain joins TRBV9 to TRBJ2-7, with a possible D match to TRBD1 (5 bases). V lost 1 base and J 1 base, leaving 9 bases between the germline ends. Per the germline V gene, CDR1 is SGDLS and CDR2 is YYNGEE. CDR3 length: 14 residues. The CDR3 bases are TGTGCCAGCAGCGTACAGGGTGGATCCTACGAGCAGTACTTC. It specifies CASSVQGGSYEQYF. The full variable domain, rest sourced from reference TRBV9 and TRBJ2-7, is DSGVTQTPKHLITATGQRVTLRCSPRSGDLSVYWYQQSLDQGLQFLIQYYNGEERAKGNILERFSAQQFPDLHSELNLSSLELGDSALYFCASSVQGGSYEQYFGPGTRLTVT.

This chain connects TRBV4-1 to TRBJ2-7; 9 nucleotides align to TRBD1. This CDR3 is 16 amino acids long. V lost 1 base, J lost 0 bases, and 4 bases stayed unmatched. Germline V gene sequence: CDR1 MGHRA, CDR2 YSYEKL. The chain's CDR3 is CASSQAPGQGSYEQYF. CDR3 sequence (DNA): TGCGCCAGCAGCCAAGCTCCGGGACAGGGCTCCTACGAGCAGTACTTC.

Concerning this clone: This sample includes further DNA sequences coding for the same CDR3. The chain combines TRBV5-1 with TRBJ2-3, with D unclear. Trimming pared 0 bases from V and 0 bases from J, leaving 8 bases between. Per the germline V gene, CDR1 is SGHRS and CDR2 is YFSETQ. The CDR3 runs to 15 residues. CDR3 amino acids: CASSLELPSTDTQYF. CDR3 bases: TGCGCCAGCAGCTTGGAACTCCCTAGCACAGATACGCAGTATTTT.

J is TRBJ2-3 and V is TRBV5-1, with 7 bases fitting TRBD1. The CDR3 contains 14 residues. The V gene's germline CDR1 is SGHRS and CDR2 YFSETQ. V was clipped by 4 bases and J by 2 bases; unmatched bases: 4. The chain's CDR3 is CASSKGQITDTQYF. The CDR3 bases are TGCGCCAGCAGCAAGGGACAGATCACAGATACGCAGTATTTT.

CDR3: CASSPSSGFIHEQFF. CDR3 bases: TGTGCCAGCAGCCCCTCTAGTGGGTTCATCCATGAGCAGTTCTTC. The chain recombines TRBV7-3 with TRBJ2-1, with no clear D. The V gene's germline CDR1 is SGHTA and CDR2 FQGTGA. The V end lost 5 bases, the J end lost 8 bases, and 19 bases lay between the germline ends. The CDR3 is 15 residues long.

Of note for this clone: Distinct nucleotide sequences in the sample also encode this CDR3. The rearrangement links TRBV4-1 to TRBJ2-6; TRBD1 is a possible D gene (5 bases). CDR3 size: 16 residues. The V gene's germline CDR1 is MGHRA and CDR2 YSYEKL. V was clipped by 1 base and J by 2 bases, with 9 bases between them. CDR3 DNA sequence: TGCGCCAGCAGCCAAGTTACAGGTGCTGGGGCCAACGTCCTGACTTTC. It yields the protein CASSQVTGAGANVLTF.

The chain recombines TRBV27 with TRBJ1-5; 7 nucleotides match TRBD1. The CDR3 has 16 amino acids. The germline V gene has CDR1 MNHEY and CDR2 SMNVEV (reference sequence). V gave up 6 bases and J gave up 0 bases; unmatched junction bases: 8. For the CDR3, the DNA is TGTGCCAGCAGGGCCTTACAGGGGTATAGCAATCAGCCCCAGCATTTT. Translated: CASRALQGYSNQPQHF.

This sequence joins TRBV30 and TRBJ2-2; D is possibly TRBD2 (6 bases). The CDR3 loop spans 14 amino acids. Germline V gene lookup returns CDR1 GTSNPN and CDR2 SVGIG (reference sequence). V was cut by 0 bases and J by 6 bases, with 11 bases left in between. CDR3 loop: CAWSVGGTAGELFF. The CDR3 DNA follows: TGTGCCTGGAGTGTGGGGGGAACGGCCGGGGAGCTGTTTTTT.

The rearrangement links TRBV19 to TRBJ2-2, with D perhaps TRBD2 (6 bases). CDR3 length: 13 amino acids. CDR1 is LNHDA and CDR2 is SQIVND in the germline V gene (reference sequence). Trimming took off 6 bases at V and 5 bases at J, with 10 bases between the two ends. CDR3: CASRTSWTGELFF. The CDR3 bases are TGTGCCAGTAGAACTAGCTGGACCGGGGAGCTGTTTTTT.

The genes are TRBV5-1 and TRBJ2-3; 10 bases fit TRBD1. The V gene end was trimmed by 0 bases and the J gene end by 1 base; junction bases not matched to a gene: 2. Germline CDR1 reads SGHRS; CDR2 reads YFSETQ. The CDR3 has 16 amino acids. The CDR3 DNA sequence: TGCGCCAGCAGCTTGGGGACAGGGGGAGGCACAGATACGCAGTATTTT. Encoded protein: CASSLGTGGGTDTQYF.

The rearrangement joins TRBV9 to TRBJ2-1; 11 nucleotides agree with TRBD2. The CDR3 extends over 15 amino acids. Germline V gene lookup returns CDR1 SGDLS and CDR2 YYNGEE. Unmatched junction bases numbered 4, after V lost 1 base and J lost 7 bases. The CDR3 sequence: CASSVTSGSMNEQFF. The CDR3, as DNA: TGTGCCAGCAGCGTAACTAGCGGGAGTATGAATGAGCAGTTCTTC.

This chain joins TRBV15 and TRBJ1-5; possible D gene TRBD1, 5 bases. The CDR3 is made up of 16 amino acids. Germline assignment: CDR1 LNHNV and CDR2 YYDKDF (reference sequence). V shed 0 bases and J shed 4 bases, with 13 bases lying between them. The CDR3 nucleotides read TGTGCCACCAGCAGAGATCGACCCCGGGGGAATCAGCCCCAGCATTTT. Its translation: CATSRDRPRGNQPQHF.

The chain employs TRBV4-1 and TRBJ1-1, with 11 nucleotides matching TRBD1. Trimming removed 1 base from V and 4 bases from J; junction bases left unmatched: 2. This CDR3 is built from 15 residues. CDR1 is MGHRA, CDR2 YSYEKL, per germline. CDR3 bases: TGCGCCAGCAGCCAAGGGGGGACAGGGGGCACTGAAGCTTTCTTT. This gives the protein CASSQGGTGGTEAFF.

The chain carries TRBV6-1 and TRBJ1-5, with TRBD1 matching 9 bases. J lost 3 bases, V lost 6 bases, and 3 bases had no gene match. Germline CDR1 and CDR2: MNHNS and SASEGT. This CDR3 comprises 14 residues. The CDR3 nucleotides read TGTGCCAGCAGCAGGACAGGGGACAATCAGCCCCAGCATTTT. Its protein is CASSRTGDNQPQHF.

The V call is TRBV6-6, the J call TRBJ1-2; D gene uncertain. There are 13 residues in the CDR3. Germline V lookup: CDR1 MNHNY, CDR2 SVGAGI (reference sequence). Between the trimmed V and J ends, which lost 0 bases and 7 bases, there was a span of 9 bases. The CDR3 loop is CASSYSESSGYTF. The CDR3 region has the DNA TGTGCCAGCAGTTACTCGGAGTCCAGTGGCTACACCTTC.

V gene TRBV10-3 combines with J gene TRBJ1-4; TRBD1 aligns across 8 bases. Germline V gene sequence: CDR1 ENHRY, CDR2 SYGVKD. This CDR3 contains 15 residues. J lost 0 bases, V lost 8 bases, and 5 bases had no gene match. CDR3 loop: CAIGQGASTNEKLFF. DNA of the CDR3: TGTGCCATCGGGCAGGGGGCCTCAACTAATGAAAAACTGTTTTTT.

The chain links TRBV27 to TRBJ1-1, with D uncertain. The CDR3 totals 14 residues. The germline gives CDR1 MNHEY, CDR2 SMNVEV (reference sequence). Trimming took off 0 bases at V and 8 bases at J, with 13 bases between the two ends. CDR3 loop: CASSLSRGSSEAFF. The CDR3 DNA is TGTGCCAGCAGTTTATCGAGAGGATCGTCCGAAGCTTTCTTT.

The chain combines TRBV19 with TRBJ2-7; 9 bases agree with TRBD1. Germline assignment: CDR1 LNHDA and CDR2 SQIVND (reference sequence). The CDR3 runs to 14 residues. V lost 11 bases to trimming and J lost 4 bases; unmatched junction nucleotides: 12. CDR3 sequence: CAADRDRVLYEQYF. Here the CDR3 DNA reads TGTGCCGCCGACCGGGACAGGGTTCTATACGAGCAGTACTTC.

The chain links TRBV6-5 to TRBJ2-3, with 9 nucleotides matching TRBD2. Germline V CDR1 and CDR2: MNHEY, SVGAGI. V lost 4 bases and J lost 5; bases outside the gene matches: 4. The CDR3 covers 14 residues. Here the CDR3 DNA reads TGTGCCAGCAGTTTAGCGGGAGTGGGAGATACGCAGTATTTT. This sequence encodes CASSLAGVGDTQYF.